Presented here are 25 T cell receptor beta chains from one specimen sequenced in a study of shared clonotypes between healthy human individuals. Data came from immunoSEQ multiplex PCR; TCRdb stores just in-frame clones and leaves some out. The sample shows some 1.5 million clones, approximately 98% of them seen only once. The sequencing sample was made of naive CD4+ T cells sorted from blood. Noted subset: CD45RA+ positively selected. The receptors were sampled from a man aged 25 to 45 in good health.

This chain joins TRBV29-1 and TRBJ2-1, with 7 bases fitting TRBD2. CDR1 is SQVTM, CDR2 ANQGSEA, per germline. The CDR3 spans 13 residues. V gave up 3 bases and J gave up 4 bases; unmatched junction bases: 3. The chain's CDR3 is CSVEGLLYNEQFF. The CDR3 DNA follows: TGCAGCGTTGAGGGACTACTATACAATGAGCAGTTCTTC.

This CDR3 is CASRSDRVRQYF. CDR3 in DNA: TGTGCCAGCAGGTCCGACAGGGTCCGGCAGTACTTC. V and J are TRBV6-5 and TRBJ2-7; 7 bases fit TRBD1. The V gene's germline CDR1 is MNHEY and CDR2 SVGAGI. The CDR3 is made up of 12 amino acids. J lost 9 bases, V lost 6 bases, and 8 bases had no gene match.

This sequence joins TRBV6-5 and TRBJ2-7; 13 positions match TRBD2. This CDR3 comprises 15 residues. Germline V gene data show CDR1 as MNHEY and CDR2 as SVGAGI. V dropped 7 bases and J dropped 7; count of bases not matched to a gene: 10. The CDR3 sequence: CASTQGLAGYTEQYF. In nucleotides, the CDR3 is TGTGCCAGCACCCAGGGACTAGCGGGATATACAGAGCAGTACTTC.

This chain joins TRBV6-5 and TRBJ2-1, with D perhaps assigned TRBD1 or TRBD2 (6 bases each). The V gene's germline CDR1 is MNHEY and CDR2 SVGAGI. The CDR3 is made up of 15 amino acids. The V and J ends lost 6 bases and 6 bases respectively, with 18 bases between them. This chain's CDR3 is CASRPAGHEVNEQFF. DNA of the CDR3: TGTGCCAGCAGACCCGCGGGACACGAAGTCAATGAGCAGTTCTTC.

This chain joins TRBV7-9 and TRBJ2-7; D possibly corresponds to TRBD1 (5 bases). There are 12 residues in the CDR3. Germline V CDR1 and CDR2: SEHNR, FQNEAQ (reference sequence). V was pared by 10 bases and J by 0 bases, with 10 bases between. The CDR3 protein is CAIDRTSYEQYF. In DNA, the CDR3 is TGTGCCATTGACAGAACCTCCTACGAGCAGTACTTC. The variable domain in full, completed from reference TRBV7-9 and TRBJ2-7, reads DTGVSQNPRHKITKRGQNVTFRCDPISEHNRLYWYRQTLGQGPEFLTYFQNEAQLEKSRLLSDRFSAERPKGSFSTLEIQRTEQGDSAMYLCAIDRTSYEQYFGPGTRLTVT.

The J gene is TRBJ2-1, the V gene TRBV7-9, with D perhaps TRBD1 or TRBD2 (6 bases each). This CDR3 comprises 16 residues. CDR1 and CDR2 (germline): SEHNR, FQNEAQ (reference sequence). Trimming removed 3 bases from V and 4 bases from J, with 16 bases in between. The CDR3 nucleotides read TGTGCCAGCAGCTTCCCGTCGGGGGCGGGTTACAATGAGCAGTTCTTC. Its translation is CASSFPSGAGYNEQFF.

The chain employs TRBV14 and TRBJ2-5; D remains ambiguous. Germline loops: CDR1 SGHDN, CDR2 FVKESK. CDR3 length: 13 amino acids. V lost 4 bases and J lost 5, with 11 bases in between. The chain's CDR3 is CASSPDRKETQYF. CDR3 DNA: TGTGCCAGCAGCCCCGACCGAAAGGAGACCCAGTACTTC.

Comments on this clone: The junction differs from germline at one of its ends, possibly a read error. The chain couples TRBV7-7 to TRBJ2-2; D possibly corresponds to TRBD2 (5 bases). The CDR3 sequence is 13 residues long. Germline CDR1 SSHAT, CDR2 FNYEAQ (reference sequence). The CDR3 spells CASSALATGELFF. CDR3 nucleotides: TGTGCTAGCAGCGCTCTAGCTACCGGGGAGCTGTTTTTT.

The V call is TRBV11-2, the J call TRBJ2-3; 8 nucleotides agree with TRBD1. The CDR3 consists of 12 residues. Trimming removed 5 bases from V and 10 bases from J; junction bases left unmatched: 5. Germline CDR1 and CDR2: SGHAT and FQNNGV. DNA for the CDR3: TGTGCCAGCAGCACCCGACAGGGGCCGCAGTATTTT. Protein sequence: CASSTRQGPQYF. Together with reference TRBV11-2 and TRBJ2-3, the CDR3 gives the full variable domain: EAGVAQSPRYKIIEKRQSVAFWCNPISGHATLYWYQQILGQGPKLLIQFQNNGVVDDSQLPKDRFSAERLKGVDSTLKIQPAKLEDSAVYLCASSTRQGPQYFGPGTRLTVL.

V usage is TRBV5-1 and J usage is TRBJ2-7, with a possible D match to TRBD1 (7 bases). CDR3 length equals 15 residues. Trimming cost V 0 bases and J 3 bases, with 13 bases left between them. Germline-derived CDR1 and CDR2 are SGHRS and YFSETQ. DNA of the CDR3: TGCGCCAGCAGCTTGGTTAACAGGGGAGGCTACGAGCAGTACTTC. This encodes CASSLVNRGGYEQYF.

The rearrangement joins TRBV5-1 to TRBJ2-7; 9 positions match TRBD2. CDR1 is SGHRS and CDR2 is YFSETQ in the germline V gene. With 0 bases clipped from V and 9 bases from J, the junction kept 16 bases outside the gene matches. This CDR3 spans 17 amino acids. In nucleotides, the CDR3 is TGCGCCAGCAGCTTGGCCCGCCTAGCGGGAAATCCCCCCGTGCAGTACTTC. This gives the protein CASSLARLAGNPPVQYF.

The chain combines TRBV5-1 with TRBJ2-3; D remains unclear. Trimming pared 4 bases from V and 0 bases from J, leaving 9 bases between. Germline V gene data show CDR1 as SGHRS and CDR2 as YFSETQ. This CDR3 is 14 amino acids long. The CDR3 DNA reads as TGCGCCAGCAGCAACGTGGGAAGCACAGATACGCAGTATTTT. This gives the protein CASSNVGSTDTQYF.

This chain joins TRBV29-1 and TRBJ2-7; 8 bases fit TRBD2. The CDR3 has 14 amino acids. The V gene's germline CDR1 is SQVTM and CDR2 ANQGSEA. J was trimmed by 6 bases and V by 1 base; bases with no gene match: 8. The CDR3 is CSVEVLAGLREQYF. CDR3 nucleotides: TGCAGCGTTGAAGTGCTAGCGGGCTTACGCGAGCAGTACTTC.

The rearrangement uses TRBV7-2 and TRBJ1-2, with D perhaps matching TRBD1 (5 bases). The V gene's germline CDR1 is SGHTA and CDR2 FQGNSA. This CDR3 region has 15 residues. Deletions cut 5 bases from V and 5 bases from J, with 18 bases between. Written as DNA, the CDR3 is TGTGCCAGCAGCACGTCGCAGGGCCGGATTTATGGCTACACCTTC. It encodes CASSTSQGRIYGYTF.

V gene TRBV28 combines with J gene TRBJ2-1; 7 bases are a match to TRBD2. The CDR3 is 17 residues long. Germline trimming cut 6 bases from V and 5 bases from J; bases unmatched to any gene: 16. Germline values: CDR1 MDHEN, CDR2 SYDVKM. The CDR3 nucleotides are TGTGCCAGCAGCTCTCCATACTATAGCGGGTCTAACAATGAGCAGTTCTTC. As protein: CASSSPYYSGSNNEQFF.

V usage is TRBV28 and J usage is TRBJ1-4; possibly TRBD1 for D (6 bases). The CDR3 consists of 15 residues. The V end lost 2 bases, the J end lost 5 bases, and 12 bases lay between the germline ends. In germline, CDR1 is MDHEN, CDR2 SYDVKM. DNA of the CDR3: TGTGCCAGCAGTTTACCAGGGGCGGTAAATGAAAAACTGTTTTTT. Protein sequence: CASSLPGAVNEKLFF.

V usage is TRBV19 and J usage is TRBJ2-7; weak D call: TRBD2 (6 bases). Germline V lookup: CDR1 LNHDA, CDR2 SQIVND (reference sequence). The CDR3 loop spans 14 amino acids. V was shortened by 5 bases and J by 6 bases, with 17 bases between the two germline ends. In DNA form, the CDR3 reads TGTGCCAGTAGTGTCCATGCGGGACCGGGCGAGCAGTACTTC. Protein sequence: CASSVHAGPGEQYF.

V is TRBV19 and J is TRBJ1-2; 7 bases match TRBD1. Germline values: CDR1 LNHDA, CDR2 SQIVND (reference sequence). The trim removed 6 bases at V and 8 bases at J, leaving 15 bases unmatched. This CDR3 has 15 amino acids. The CDR3 loop is CASSPRDRWSYGYTF. CDR3 sequence (DNA): TGTGCCAGTAGCCCTAGGGACAGATGGTCTTACGGCTACACCTTC.

V usage is TRBV4-3 and J usage is TRBJ2-2; D unclear. The CDR3 has 16 residues. Deletions cut 0 bases from V and 5 bases from J, with 13 bases between. Germline-derived CDR1 and CDR2 are LGHNA and YSLEER. Written as DNA, the CDR3 is TGCGCCAGCAGCCAAGAGGCCCCGCCCGGGACCGGGGAGCTGTTTTTT. As protein: CASSQEAPPGTGELFF.

The chain carries TRBV28 and TRBJ2-3; weak D call: TRBD2 (5 bases). Trimming left V 8 bases short and J 2 bases short, with 17 bases between. CDR3 length: 15 amino acids. In germline, CDR1 is MDHEN, CDR2 SYDVKM. The CDR3 sequence is CASLKTNPNTDTQYF. The CDR3 coding sequence is TGTGCCAGCCTCAAGACTAACCCAAACACAGATACGCAGTATTTT.

This chain links TRBV25-1 with TRBJ2-3; D remains unclear. The CDR3 consists of 16 residues. The germline CDR1 and CDR2 sequences are MGHDK and SYGVNS. The V end lost 3 bases, the J end lost 1 base, and 14 bases lay between the germline ends. The CDR3 here is CASSENWLAGTDTQYF. The CDR3 DNA follows: TGTGCCAGCAGTGAGAACTGGCTGGCGGGCACAGATACGCAGTATTTT.

The chain carries TRBV7-2 and TRBJ1-4; no firm D call. Germline loops: CDR1 SGHTA, CDR2 FQGNSA. V lost 1 base and J 8 bases, leaving 14 bases between the germline ends. The CDR3 has 15 amino acids. CDR3 coding DNA: TGTGCCAGCAGCTTAGTCGGAGGGTTTTCAGAAAAACTGTTTTTT. Its translation: CASSLVGGFSEKLFF.

This clone came up once. The rearrangement joins TRBV28 to TRBJ1-5; D unclear. The CDR3 is made up of 14 amino acids. Germline assignment: CDR1 MDHEN and CDR2 SYDVKM. V shed 6 bases and J shed 3 bases, with 12 bases lying between them. CDR3 DNA: TGTGCCAGCAGCCTCTACAGCGACAATCAGCCCCAGCATTTT. Encoded protein: CASSLYSDNQPQHF. The full variable domain, rest sourced from reference TRBV28 and TRBJ1-5, is DVKVTQSSRYLVKRTGEKVFLECVQDMDHENMFWYRQDPGLGLRLIYFSYDVKMKEKGDIPEGYSVSREKKERFSLILESASTNQTSMYLCASSLYSDNQPQHFGDGTRLSIL.

CDR3 in amino acids: CASSAYRENEQFF. In nucleotides, the CDR3 is TGCGCCAGCAGCGCATACCGGGAAAATGAGCAGTTCTTC. The chain couples TRBV5-1 to TRBJ2-1; a weak D match, TRBD2 (5 bases). CDR3 length: 13 amino acids. The V end was cut by 4 bases, the J end by 7 bases, with 12 bases between. The germline V gene encodes CDR1 SGHRS and CDR2 YFSETQ.

V is TRBV27 and J is TRBJ2-5; TRBD2 is a possible D gene (5 bases). The ends were cut back, 4 bases at V and 5 bases at J, with 11 bases in the middle. The CDR3 has 13 amino acids. CDR1 is MNHEY and CDR2 is SMNVEV in the germline V gene (reference sequence). CDR3 sequence: CASSSGLWETQYF. In DNA form, the CDR3 reads TGTGCCAGCAGTTCAGGACTTTGGGAGACCCAGTACTTC.